This passage covers 15 T cell receptor beta chains from one sample sequenced in a study of OX40 agonist ivuxolimab in advanced cancers. Only in-frame clones appear in the TCRdb table, and some are missing; sequencing was by immunoSEQ multiplex PCR. The repertoire includes tens of thousands of clones, around 83% of them detected once, and about a fifth sits in the top ten. The source material was CD4+ or CD8+ T cells sorted from blood, sampled in a trial of the OX40 agonist ivuxolimab. These receptors were collected from an adult with an advanced solid tumor such as melanoma, head and neck, liver or kidney cancer.

The chain is built from TRBV9 and TRBJ2-7, with 7 bases lining up with TRBD2. V shed 4 bases and J 3 bases; nucleotides not matched to a gene: 7. The CDR3 has 14 residues. Germline-derived CDR1 and CDR2 are SGDLS and YYNGEE. The chain's CDR3 is CASSPDGTNYEQYF. The DNA of the CDR3 is TGTGCCAGCAGCCCAGATGGGACTAACTACGAGCAGTACTTC. Variable domain in full (rest from reference TRBV9 and TRBJ2-7): DSGVTQTPKHLITATGQRVTLRCSPRSGDLSVYWYQQSLDQGLQFLIQYYNGEERAKGNILERFSAQQFPDLHSELNLSSLELGDSALYFCASSPDGTNYEQYFGPGTRLTVT.

Concerning this clone itself: This sample includes further DNA sequences coding for the same CDR3. The rearrangement links TRBV6-5 to TRBJ1-1; D gene unclear. This CDR3 region has 12 residues. Germline CDR1 MNHEY, CDR2 SVGAGI. V dropped 4 bases and J dropped 1 base, with 4 bases sitting between them. The CDR3 nucleotides are TGTGCCAGCAGTTCTTGGAACACTGAAGCTTTCTTT. Its protein is CASSSWNTEAFF.

This clone occurred once. V gene TRBV19 combines with J gene TRBJ2-7; D remains unclear. CDR1 is LNHDA and CDR2 is SQIVND in the germline V gene (reference sequence). Trimming took off 1 base at V and 3 bases at J, with 7 bases between the two ends. This CDR3 contains 13 residues. Written as DNA, the CDR3 is TGTGCCAGTAGTATAGGGCATAACTACGAGCAGTACTTC. Its protein is CASSIGHNYEQYF.

V usage is TRBV29-1 and J usage is TRBJ2-4; 7 bases agree with TRBD2. The germline CDR1 and CDR2 sequences are SQVTM and ANQGSEA. V dropped 7 bases and J dropped 6; count of bases not matched to a gene: 3. CDR3 length: 11 amino acids. DNA for the CDR3: TGCAGCGGTGGGGGGGGAAACATTCAGTACTTC. Translation gives CSGGGGNIQYF.

The chain carries TRBV5-1 and TRBJ2-5; D is possibly TRBD1 (5 bases). The J call could be wrong; TRBJ2-7 is a better fit for the DNA end. The germline V gene encodes CDR1 SGHRS and CDR2 YFSETQ. This CDR3 comprises 16 residues. The chain's CDR3 is CASSQRRTGFSYEQYF. The CDR3 region has the DNA TGCGCCAGCAGCCAACGACGAACAGGATTTTCTTACGAGCAGTACTTC.

By sample fraction, this clone is medium-sized. This chain links TRBV5-3 with TRBJ1-5; 7 bases are shared with TRBD1. TRBV5-3 qualifies as an ORF whose function is uncertain. CDR3 size: 18 residues. With 0 bases clipped from V and 7 bases from J, the junction kept 16 bases outside the gene matches. This chain's CDR3 is CARSLVGLKGAGLQPQHF. CDR3 DNA: TGTGCCAGAAGCTTGGTGGGGTTGAAGGGGGCAGGCCTGCAGCCCCAGCATTTT.

The CDR3 loop is CASSLPGLAGREQYF. The CDR3 DNA follows: TGTGCCAGCAGCCTCCCGGGACTAGCGGGAAGGGAGCAGTACTTC. The chain has TRBV27 and TRBJ2-7; 13 bases map to TRBD2. Germline V gene lookup returns CDR1 MNHEY and CDR2 SMNVEV (reference sequence). Unmatched junction bases numbered 9, after V lost 6 bases and J lost 7 bases. This CDR3 spans 15 amino acids.

The chain has TRBV28 and TRBJ2-2; the D call may be TRBD1 or TRBD2 (6 bases each). The CDR3 is made up of 16 amino acids. V gave up 3 bases and J gave up 2 bases, with 13 bases separating them. Per germline, CDR1 MDHEN and CDR2 SYDVKM. The CDR3 spells CASSLWGARNTGELFF. CDR3 coding DNA: TGTGCCAGCAGTTTGTGGGGGGCGCGTAACACCGGGGAGCTGTTTTTT.

The chain is built from TRBV30 and TRBJ2-7, with TRBD2 identical over 7 bases. The CDR3 extends over 12 amino acids. J lost 3 bases, V lost 3 bases, and 2 bases had no gene match. Germline V CDR1 and CDR2: GTSNPN, SVGIG (reference sequence). CDR3 in DNA: TGTGCCTGGAGGGGGGGGAGCTACGAGCAGTACTTC. Encoded protein: CAWRGGSYEQYF.

The genes are TRBV6-4 and TRBJ2-3; 7 positions agree with TRBD1. The CDR3 consists of 16 residues. Germline CDR1 reads MRHNA; CDR2 reads SNTAGT. V was pared by 6 bases and J by 0 bases, with 9 bases of the junction left unmatched. The CDR3 DNA sequence: TGTGCCAGCAGGGCGACAGGGTGGAGTAGCACAGATACGCAGTATTTT. Its translation: CASRATGWSSTDTQYF.

The chain uses TRBV4-2 and TRBJ2-3; perhaps TRBD2 as D (6 bases). V was cut by 0 bases and J by 8 bases, with 12 bases left in between. The CDR3 runs 14 residues. The germline V gene has CDR1 LGHNA and CDR2 YNFKEQ. The DNA of the CDR3 is TGTGCCAGCAGCCAAGATACGAGCGGGTTTACGCAGTATTTT. Translated: CASSQDTSGFTQYF.

This clone was counted a single time. The chain employs TRBV5-1 and TRBJ2-7; D gene ambiguous. Germline V gives CDR1 SGHRS, CDR2 YFSETQ. V was pared by 0 bases and J by 2 bases, with 6 bases between. This CDR3 is built from 13 residues. The CDR3 protein is CASSLGITYEQYF. In DNA, the CDR3 is TGCGCCAGCAGCTTGGGGATTACCTACGAGCAGTACTTC.

The J gene is TRBJ2-3, the V gene TRBV7-3, with 9 bases aligning to TRBD2. J was trimmed by 5 bases and V by 5 bases; bases with no gene match: 8. Germline CDR1 reads SGHTA; CDR2 reads FQGTGA. CDR3 length: 15 amino acids. The CDR3 DNA sequence: TGTGCCAGCAGCGAATGGGCGGGAGGGCAAGATACGCAGTATTTT. Translated, it gives CASSEWAGGQDTQYF.

The chain carries TRBV19 and TRBJ1-3; D remains ambiguous. V was cut by 3 bases and J by 0 bases, with 9 bases left in between. The CDR3 loop spans 15 amino acids. Germline values: CDR1 LNHDA, CDR2 SQIVND (reference sequence). CDR3 residues: CASSIGWTSGNTIYF. CDR3 nucleotides: TGTGCCAGTAGTATTGGATGGACCTCTGGAAACACCATATATTTT.

This clone qualifies as medium-sized. The chain employs TRBV14 and TRBJ2-7; maybe TRBD2 (5 bases). Trimming took 4 bases from V and 0 from J, leaving 13 bases between them. Germline CDR1 and CDR2: SGHDN and FVKESK. The CDR3 sequence is 15 residues long. Here the CDR3 DNA reads TGTGCCAGCAGCCCGAGGAGGATAAGCTCCTACGAGCAGTACTTC. This sequence encodes CASSPRRISSYEQYF.